A single sample is the source of the 11 T cell receptor beta chains below, sequenced in a study of blood T cell repertoires in COVID-19. The data were produced by immunoSEQ multiplex PCR, yet TCRdb's version contains in-frame clones alone and is incomplete. The data contain around 160,000 clones, over 75% of them singletons. The material sequenced was peripheral blood. The receptors shown here come from a man aged 55 to 70 with active or convalescent COVID-19.

This clone was recorded at least ten times. The chain combines TRBV18 with TRBJ1-2, with D hard to call. CDR1 is KGHSH, CDR2 LQKENI, per germline. The V end was cut by 1 base, the J end by 13 bases, with 16 bases between. The CDR3 is made up of 13 amino acids. CDR3 loop: CASSPQYNSISTF. CDR3 in DNA: TGTGCCAGCTCACCACAGTATAACAGCATAAGCACCTTC.

The chain is built from TRBV5-1 and TRBJ2-2; D ambiguous. CDR3 length equals 12 residues. V was trimmed by 1 base and J by 6 bases, leaving 4 bases between them. Germline-derived CDR1 and CDR2 are SGHRS and YFSETQ. The CDR3 here is CASSLTAGELFF. The CDR3 nucleotides are TGCGCCAGCAGCTTGACGGCCGGGGAGCTGTTTTTT.

This chain joins TRBV3-1 (or the pseudogene TRBV3-2) and TRBJ1-4; 9 nucleotides align to TRBD1. The CDR3 has 14 residues. Germline CDR1 reads LGHDT; CDR2 reads YNNKEL (reference sequence). Trimming cost V 4 bases and J 6 bases; bases outside gene matches: 3. CDR3 nucleotide sequence: TGTGCCAGCAGCCGACAGGGGGGGGATGAAAAACTGTTTTTT. It translates to CASSRQGGDEKLFF.

CDR3 DNA: TGTGCCAGCAGCCCAATCAGGGGGCCCCTAGCAACTAATGAAAAACTGTTTTTT. Translated: CASSPIRGPLATNEKLFF. The chain has TRBV27 and TRBJ1-4; 8 bases line up with TRBD1. The CDR3 loop spans 18 amino acids. From germline, CDR1 is MNHEY and CDR2 SMNVEV (reference sequence). The junction had 12 bases not matched to a gene; V was cut back by 6 bases and J by 0 bases.

In the case of this clone: In the same sample, other DNA sequences code for this CDR3. The chain carries TRBV4-3 and TRBJ2-7; weak D call: TRBD1 (5 bases). The CDR3 is 15 amino acids. The V end lost 0 bases, the J end lost 3 bases, and 12 bases lay between the germline ends. Germline V gives CDR1 LGHNA, CDR2 YSLEER. The DNA of the CDR3 is TGCGCCAGCAGCCAAGAGTGGCAGGGATTCTACGAGCAGTACTTC. It encodes CASSQEWQGFYEQYF.

On this clone itself: Other DNA sequences in this specimen translate into the identical CDR3. The V gene is TRBV25-1, the J gene TRBJ2-7; a possible D gene is TRBD1 (5 bases). The V gene lost 4 bases and the J gene lost 1 base, with 11 bases spanning the gap. The length of the CDR3 is 14 residues. Germline V lookup: CDR1 MGHDK, CDR2 SYGVNS. The CDR3: CASSATGSSYEQYF. For the CDR3, the DNA is TGTGCCAGCAGTGCTACAGGTTCATCCTACGAGCAGTACTTC.

The J gene is TRBJ1-2, the V gene TRBV10-3, with D perhaps TRBD1 (6 bases). V gave up 2 bases and J gave up 2 bases, with 9 bases separating them. Germline V gives CDR1 ENHRY, CDR2 SYGVKD. The CDR3 totals 14 residues. CDR3: CAISEGTFNYGYTF. The DNA of the CDR3 is TGTGCCATCAGTGAGGGGACATTCAACTATGGCTACACCTTC.

This chain links TRBV7-3 with TRBJ1-1; 7 positions match TRBD1. The germline V gene has CDR1 SGHTA and CDR2 FQGTGA. The V segment lost 3 bases and the J segment 5 bases; nucleotides outside the gene matches: 3. The CDR3 totals 13 residues. CDR3 DNA: TGTGCCAGCAGCTTGGGACAGCTGACTGAAGCTTTCTTT. Amino acids: CASSLGQLTEAFF. Full variable domain (missing parts from reference TRBV7-3 and TRBJ1-1): GAGVSQTPSNKVTEKGKYVELRCDPISGHTALYWYRQSLGQGPEFLIYFQGTGAADDSGLPNDRFFAVRPEGSVSTLKIQRTERGDSAVYLCASSLGQLTEAFFGQGTRLTVV.

The V call is TRBV27, the J call TRBJ2-7, with 9 nucleotides matching TRBD1. Trimming removed 4 bases from V and 5 bases from J; junction bases left unmatched: 6. The length of the CDR3 is 14 residues. Germline CDR1 reads MNHEY; CDR2 reads SMNVEV (reference sequence). CDR3 bases: TGTGCCAGCAGTTCCACAGGGGGCGGCGACGAGCAGTACTTC. It translates to CASSSTGGGDEQYF.

J is TRBJ1-1 and V is TRBV2, with 9 bases matching TRBD1. Germline V gene data show CDR1 as SNHLY and CDR2 as FYNNEI. CDR3 size: 14 residues. Trimming cost V 4 bases and J 5 bases; bases outside gene matches: 5. The CDR3 loop is CASSVEQGATEAFF. As DNA, the CDR3 is TGTGCCAGCAGTGTGGAACAGGGGGCGACTGAAGCTTTCTTT.

V is TRBV6-4 and J is TRBJ1-5; D is ambiguous. Between the trimmed V and J ends, which lost 3 bases and 6 bases, there was a span of 9 bases. Germline V CDR1 and CDR2: MRHNA, SNTAGT. The CDR3 totals 13 residues. CDR3 protein: CASSETTSQPQHF. DNA of the CDR3: TGTGCCAGCAGTGAGACTACCTCTCAGCCCCAGCATTTT.